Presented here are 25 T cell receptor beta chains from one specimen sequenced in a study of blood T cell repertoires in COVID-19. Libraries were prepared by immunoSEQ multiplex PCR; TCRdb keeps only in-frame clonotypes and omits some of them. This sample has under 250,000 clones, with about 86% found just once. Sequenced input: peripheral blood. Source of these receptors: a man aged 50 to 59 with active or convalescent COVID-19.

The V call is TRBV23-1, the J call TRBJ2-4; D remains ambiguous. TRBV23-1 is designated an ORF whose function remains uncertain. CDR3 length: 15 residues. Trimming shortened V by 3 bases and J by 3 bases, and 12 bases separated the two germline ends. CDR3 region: CASSHSGSDKNIQYF. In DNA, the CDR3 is TGCGCCAGCAGTCATTCAGGCTCGGACAAAAACATTCAGTACTTC.

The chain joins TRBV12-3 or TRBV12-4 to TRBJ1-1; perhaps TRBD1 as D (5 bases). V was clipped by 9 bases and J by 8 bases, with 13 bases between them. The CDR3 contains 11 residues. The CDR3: CASVGGVEAFF. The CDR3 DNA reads TGTGCCAGTGTGGGAGGGGTGGAAGCTTTCTTT.

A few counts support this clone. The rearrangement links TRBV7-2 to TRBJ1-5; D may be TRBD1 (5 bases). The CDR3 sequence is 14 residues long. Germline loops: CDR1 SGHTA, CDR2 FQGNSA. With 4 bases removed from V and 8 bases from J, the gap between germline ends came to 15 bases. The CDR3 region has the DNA TGTGCCAGCAGCTGGGGACTTTTGGGTGAGCCCCAGCATTTT. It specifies CASSWGLLGEPQHF.

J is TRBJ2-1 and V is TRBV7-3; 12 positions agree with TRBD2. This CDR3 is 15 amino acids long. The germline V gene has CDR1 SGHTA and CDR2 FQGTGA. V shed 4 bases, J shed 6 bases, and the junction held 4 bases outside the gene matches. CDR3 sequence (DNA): TGTGCCAGCAGCTCTCGGACTAGCGGGGCCAATGAGCAGTTCTTC. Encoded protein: CASSSRTSGANEQFF.

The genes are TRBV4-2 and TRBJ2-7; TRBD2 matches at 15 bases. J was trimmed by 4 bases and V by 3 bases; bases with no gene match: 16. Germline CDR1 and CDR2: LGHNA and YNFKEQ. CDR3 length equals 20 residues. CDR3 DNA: TGTGCCAGCAGCCAGGGCAGTTCGGGACTAGCGGGGGGCACATGGTACGAGCAGTACTTC. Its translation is CASSQGSSGLAGGTWYEQYF.

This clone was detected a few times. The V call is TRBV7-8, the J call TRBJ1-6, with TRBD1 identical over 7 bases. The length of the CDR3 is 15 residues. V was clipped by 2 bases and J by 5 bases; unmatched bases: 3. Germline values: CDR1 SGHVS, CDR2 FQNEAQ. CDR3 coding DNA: TGTGCCAGCAGCTTAATTGGACAGGATAATTCACCCCTCCACTTT. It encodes CASSLIGQDNSPLHF.

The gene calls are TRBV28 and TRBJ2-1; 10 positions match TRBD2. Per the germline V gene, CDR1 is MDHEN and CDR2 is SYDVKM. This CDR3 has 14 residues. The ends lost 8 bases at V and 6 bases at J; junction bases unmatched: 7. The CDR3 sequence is CASFWSGGGNEQFF. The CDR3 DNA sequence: TGTGCCAGCTTCTGGAGCGGGGGGGGCAATGAGCAGTTCTTC.

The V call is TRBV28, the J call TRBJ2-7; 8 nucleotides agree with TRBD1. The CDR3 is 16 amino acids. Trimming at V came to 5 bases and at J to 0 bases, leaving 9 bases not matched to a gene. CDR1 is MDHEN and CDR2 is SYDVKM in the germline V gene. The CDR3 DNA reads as TGTGCCAGCAGTCCTATGACAGGGGAAAGCTCCTACGAGCAGTACTTC. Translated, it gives CASSPMTGESSYEQYF. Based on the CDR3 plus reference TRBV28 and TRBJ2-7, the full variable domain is DVKVTQSSRYLVKRTGEKVFLECVQDMDHENMFWYRQDPGLGLRLIYFSYDVKMKEKGDIPEGYSVSREKKERFSLILESASTNQTSMYLCASSPMTGESSYEQYFGPGTRLTVT.

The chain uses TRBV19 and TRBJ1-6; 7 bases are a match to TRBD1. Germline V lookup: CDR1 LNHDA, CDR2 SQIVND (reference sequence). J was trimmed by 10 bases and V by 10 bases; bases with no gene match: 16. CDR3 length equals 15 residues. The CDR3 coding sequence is TGTGCCACCAGAAACCGGGACAGTGGCTGGTCACCCCTCCACTTT. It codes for CATRNRDSGWSPLHF.

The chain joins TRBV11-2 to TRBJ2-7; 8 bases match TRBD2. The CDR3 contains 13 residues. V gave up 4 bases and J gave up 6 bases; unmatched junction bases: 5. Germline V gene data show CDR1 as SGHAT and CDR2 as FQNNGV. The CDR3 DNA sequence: TGTGCCAGCAGCTCCCGGGGGGGGACCGAGCAGTACTTC. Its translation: CASSSRGGTEQYF.

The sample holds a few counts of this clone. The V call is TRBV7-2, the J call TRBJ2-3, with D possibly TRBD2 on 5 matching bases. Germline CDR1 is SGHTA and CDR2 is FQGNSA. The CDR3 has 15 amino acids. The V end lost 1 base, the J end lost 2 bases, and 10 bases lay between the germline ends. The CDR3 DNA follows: TGTGCCAGCAGCTTAGGAGAGGGTACCACAGATACGCAGTATTTT. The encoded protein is CASSLGEGTTDTQYF.

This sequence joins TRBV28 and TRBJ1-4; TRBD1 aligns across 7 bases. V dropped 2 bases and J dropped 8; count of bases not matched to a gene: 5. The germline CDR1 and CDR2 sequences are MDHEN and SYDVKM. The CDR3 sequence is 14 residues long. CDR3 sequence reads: CASSLRQGREKLFF. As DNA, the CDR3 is TGTGCCAGCAGTTTACGACAGGGCCGCGAAAAACTGTTTTTT.

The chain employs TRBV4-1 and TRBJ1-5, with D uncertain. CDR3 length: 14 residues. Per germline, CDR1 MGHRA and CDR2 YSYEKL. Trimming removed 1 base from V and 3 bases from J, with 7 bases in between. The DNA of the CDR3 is TGCGCCAGCAGCCAAGTGGCAGACAATCAGCCCCAGCATTTT. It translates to CASSQVADNQPQHF.

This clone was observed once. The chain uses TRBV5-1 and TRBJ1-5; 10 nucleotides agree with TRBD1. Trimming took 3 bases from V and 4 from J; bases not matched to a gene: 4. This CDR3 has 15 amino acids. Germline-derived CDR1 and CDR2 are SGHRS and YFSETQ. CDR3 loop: CASSSGQGRNQPQHF. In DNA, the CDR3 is TGCGCCAGCAGCTCGGGACAGGGGAGAAATCAGCCCCAGCATTTT. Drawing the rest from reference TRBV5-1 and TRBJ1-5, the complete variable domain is KAGVTQTPRYLIKTRGQQVTLSCSPISGHRSVSWYQQTPGQGLQFLFEYFSETQRNKGNFPGRFSGRQFSNSRSEMNVSTLELGDSALYLCASSSGQGRNQPQHFGDGTRLSIL.

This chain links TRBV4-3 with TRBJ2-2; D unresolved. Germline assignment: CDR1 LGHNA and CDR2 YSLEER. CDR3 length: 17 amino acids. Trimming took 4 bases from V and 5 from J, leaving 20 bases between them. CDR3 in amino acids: CASSRTLGRMNTGELFF. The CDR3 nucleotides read TGCGCCAGCAGCCGAACGTTGGGCAGGATGAATACCGGGGAGCTGTTTTTT.

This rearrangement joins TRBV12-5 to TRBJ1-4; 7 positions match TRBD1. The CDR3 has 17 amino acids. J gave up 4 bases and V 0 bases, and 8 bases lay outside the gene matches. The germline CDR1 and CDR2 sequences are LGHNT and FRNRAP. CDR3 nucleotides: TGTGCTAGTGGTTTGGTACTGGTACAGGGGATTAATGAAAAACTGTTTTTT. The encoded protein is CASGLVLVQGINEKLFF.

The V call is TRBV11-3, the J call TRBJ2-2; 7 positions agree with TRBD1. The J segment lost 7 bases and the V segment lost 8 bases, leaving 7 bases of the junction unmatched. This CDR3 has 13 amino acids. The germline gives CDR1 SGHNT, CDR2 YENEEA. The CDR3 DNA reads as TGTGCCAGCGGGACAGCGAGGCACGGGGAGCTGTTTTTT. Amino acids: CASGTARHGELFF.

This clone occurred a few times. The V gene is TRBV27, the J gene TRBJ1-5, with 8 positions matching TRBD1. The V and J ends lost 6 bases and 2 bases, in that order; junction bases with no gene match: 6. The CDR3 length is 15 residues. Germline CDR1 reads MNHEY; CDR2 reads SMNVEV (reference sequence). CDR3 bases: TGTGCCAGCAGACTTGACAGGGGCGGCAATCAGCCCCAGCATTTT. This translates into CASRLDRGGNQPQHF.

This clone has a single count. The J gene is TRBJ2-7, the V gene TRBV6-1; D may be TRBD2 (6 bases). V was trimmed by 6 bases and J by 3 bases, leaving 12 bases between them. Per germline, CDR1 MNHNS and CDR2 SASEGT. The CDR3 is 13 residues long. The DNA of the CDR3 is TGTGCCAGCAGCCAGAGGAGGGGCTACGAGCAGTACTTC. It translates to CASSQRRGYEQYF.

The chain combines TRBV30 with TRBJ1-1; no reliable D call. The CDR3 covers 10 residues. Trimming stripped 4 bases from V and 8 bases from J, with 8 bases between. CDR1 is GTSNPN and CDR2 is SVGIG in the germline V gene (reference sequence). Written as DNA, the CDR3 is TGTGCCTGGATGAGGTCCGAAGCTTTCTTT. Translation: CAWMRSEAFF.

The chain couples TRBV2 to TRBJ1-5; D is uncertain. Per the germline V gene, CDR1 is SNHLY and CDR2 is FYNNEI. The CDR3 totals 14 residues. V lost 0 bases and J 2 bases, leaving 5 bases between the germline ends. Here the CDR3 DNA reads TGTGCCAGCAGTGAAGCTCCAGGCAATCAGCCCCAGCATTTT. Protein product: CASSEAPGNQPQHF.

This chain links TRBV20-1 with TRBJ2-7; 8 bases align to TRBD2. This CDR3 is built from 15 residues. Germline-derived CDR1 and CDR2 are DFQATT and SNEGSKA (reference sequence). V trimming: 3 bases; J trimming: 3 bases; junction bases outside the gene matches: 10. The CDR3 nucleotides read TGCAGTGCTAGTGTGGGGGGCGGGAGGAACTACGAGCAGTACTTC. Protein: CSASVGGGRNYEQYF.

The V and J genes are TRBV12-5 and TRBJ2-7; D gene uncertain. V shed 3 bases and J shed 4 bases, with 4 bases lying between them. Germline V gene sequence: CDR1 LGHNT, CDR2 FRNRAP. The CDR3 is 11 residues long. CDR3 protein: CASGFEYEQYF. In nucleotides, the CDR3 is TGTGCTAGTGGTTTTGAGTACGAGCAGTACTTC. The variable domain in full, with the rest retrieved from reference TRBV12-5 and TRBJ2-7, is DARVTQTPRHKVTEMGQEVTMRCQPILGHNTVFWYRQTMMQGLELLAYFRNRAPLDDSGMPKDRFSAEMPDATLATLKIQPSEPRDSAVYFCASGFEYEQYFGPGTRLTVT.

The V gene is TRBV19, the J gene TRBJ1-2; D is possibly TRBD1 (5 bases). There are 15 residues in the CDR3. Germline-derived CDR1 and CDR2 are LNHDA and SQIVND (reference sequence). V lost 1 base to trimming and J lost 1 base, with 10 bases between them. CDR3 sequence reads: CASSIGTSFNYGYTF. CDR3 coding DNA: TGTGCCAGTAGTATAGGGACATCCTTTAACTATGGCTACACCTTC.

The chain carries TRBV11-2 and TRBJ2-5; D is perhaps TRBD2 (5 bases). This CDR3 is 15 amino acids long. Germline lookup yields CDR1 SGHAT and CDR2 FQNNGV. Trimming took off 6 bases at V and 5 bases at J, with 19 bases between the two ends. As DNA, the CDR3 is TGTGCCAGCAGACCGAGGGCCGGAATAGGTGAGACCCAGTACTTC. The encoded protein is CASRPRAGIGETQYF.